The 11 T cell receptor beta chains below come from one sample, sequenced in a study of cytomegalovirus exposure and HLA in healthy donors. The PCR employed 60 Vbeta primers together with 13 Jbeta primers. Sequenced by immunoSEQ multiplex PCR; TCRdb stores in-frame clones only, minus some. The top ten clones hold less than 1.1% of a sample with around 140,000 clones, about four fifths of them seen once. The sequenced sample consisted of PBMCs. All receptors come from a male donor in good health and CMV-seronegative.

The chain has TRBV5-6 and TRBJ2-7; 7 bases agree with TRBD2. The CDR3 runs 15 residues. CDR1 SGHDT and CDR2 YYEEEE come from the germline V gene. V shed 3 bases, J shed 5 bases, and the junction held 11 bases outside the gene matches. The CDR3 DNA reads TGTGCCAGCAGCTCCCCCCCGCGGGGGTTCAACGAGCAGTACTTC. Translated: CASSSPPRGFNEQYF.

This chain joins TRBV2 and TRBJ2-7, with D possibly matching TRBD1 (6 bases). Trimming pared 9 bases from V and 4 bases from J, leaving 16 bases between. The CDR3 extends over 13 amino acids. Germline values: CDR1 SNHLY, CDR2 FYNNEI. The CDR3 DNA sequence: TGTGCCAGAAGGTCGTCAGGGGCGTACGAGCAGTACTTC. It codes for CARRSSGAYEQYF. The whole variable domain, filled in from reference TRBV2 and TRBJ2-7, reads EPEVTQTPSHQVTQMGQEVILRCVPISNHLYFYWYRQILGQKVEFLVSFYNNEISEKSEIFDDQFSVERPDGSNFTLKIRSTKLEDSAMYFCARRSSGAYEQYFGPGTRLTVT.

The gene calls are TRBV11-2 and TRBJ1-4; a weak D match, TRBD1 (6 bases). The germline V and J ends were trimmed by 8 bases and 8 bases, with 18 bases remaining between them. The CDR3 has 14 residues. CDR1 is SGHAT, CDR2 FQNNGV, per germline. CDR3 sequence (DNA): TGTGCCAGCTCAGACGGGGGGGCCGGGGAAAAACTGTTTTTT. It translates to CASSDGGAGEKLFF.

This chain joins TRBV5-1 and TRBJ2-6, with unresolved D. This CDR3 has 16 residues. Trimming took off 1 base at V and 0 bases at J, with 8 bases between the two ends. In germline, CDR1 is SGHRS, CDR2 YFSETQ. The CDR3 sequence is CASSLLGSSGANVLTF. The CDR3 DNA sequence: TGCGCCAGCAGCTTGTTGGGCAGCTCTGGGGCCAACGTCCTGACTTTC.

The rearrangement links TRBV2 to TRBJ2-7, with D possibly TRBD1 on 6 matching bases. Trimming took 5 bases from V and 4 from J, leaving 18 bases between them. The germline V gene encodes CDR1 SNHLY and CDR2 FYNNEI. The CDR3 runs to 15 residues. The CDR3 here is CASSPVQGVVYEQYF. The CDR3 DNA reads TGTGCCAGCAGTCCAGTACAGGGAGTGGTGTACGAGCAGTACTTC.

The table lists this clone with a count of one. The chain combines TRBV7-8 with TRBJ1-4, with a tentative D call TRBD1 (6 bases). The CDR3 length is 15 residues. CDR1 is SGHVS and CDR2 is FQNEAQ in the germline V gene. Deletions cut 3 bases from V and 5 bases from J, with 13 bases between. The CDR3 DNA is TGTGCCAGCAGCTTCTTAGGGGGGGGAAATGAAAAACTGTTTTTT. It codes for CASSFLGGGNEKLFF.

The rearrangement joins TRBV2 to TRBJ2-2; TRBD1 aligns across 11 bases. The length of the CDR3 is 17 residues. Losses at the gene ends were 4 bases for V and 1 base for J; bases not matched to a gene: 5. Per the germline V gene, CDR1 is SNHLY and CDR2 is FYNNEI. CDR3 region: CASSVGQGARNTGELFF. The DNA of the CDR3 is TGTGCCAGCAGTGTCGGACAGGGGGCTCGGAACACCGGGGAGCTGTTTTTT.

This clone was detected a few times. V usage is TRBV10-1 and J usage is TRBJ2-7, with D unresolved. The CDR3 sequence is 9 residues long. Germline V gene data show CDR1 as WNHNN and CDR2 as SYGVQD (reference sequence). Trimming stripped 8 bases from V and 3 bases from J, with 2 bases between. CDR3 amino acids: CASLYEQYF. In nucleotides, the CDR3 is TGCGCCAGCCTCTACGAGCAGTACTTC.

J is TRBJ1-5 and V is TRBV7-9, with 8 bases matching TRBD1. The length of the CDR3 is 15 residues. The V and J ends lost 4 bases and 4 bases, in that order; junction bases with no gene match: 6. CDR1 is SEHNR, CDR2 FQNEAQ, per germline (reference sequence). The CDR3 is CASSSTDRGNQPQHF. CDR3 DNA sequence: TGTGCCAGCAGCTCAACCGACAGGGGTAATCAGCCCCAGCATTTT. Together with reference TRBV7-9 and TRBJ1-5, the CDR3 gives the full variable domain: DTGVSQNPRHKITKRGQNVTFRCDPISEHNRLYWYRQTLGQGPEFLTYFQNEAQLEKSRLLSDRFSAERPKGSFSTLEIQRTEQGDSAMYLCASSSTDRGNQPQHFGDGTRLSIL.

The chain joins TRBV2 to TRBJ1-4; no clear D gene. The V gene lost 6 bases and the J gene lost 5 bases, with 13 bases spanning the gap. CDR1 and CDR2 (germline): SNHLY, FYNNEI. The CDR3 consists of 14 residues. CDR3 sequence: CASSVTRQNEKLFF. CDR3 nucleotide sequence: TGTGCCAGCAGCGTGACCAGGCAAAATGAAAAACTGTTTTTT.

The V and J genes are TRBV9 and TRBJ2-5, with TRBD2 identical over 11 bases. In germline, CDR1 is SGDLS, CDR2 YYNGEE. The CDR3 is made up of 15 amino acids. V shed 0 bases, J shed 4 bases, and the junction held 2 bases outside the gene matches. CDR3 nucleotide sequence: TGTGCCAGCAGCGTAGGGACTAGCGGGTCAGAGACCCAGTACTTC. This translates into CASSVGTSGSETQYF.